This T cell receptor beta chain was captured by sequencing in a study of low-dose radiotherapy and immunotherapy resistance in tumors. In the study overall: A total of 6.5 Gy was given to Cohort 1 as 0.5 Gy per fraction every 2 weeks.

The CDR3 length is 14 residues. Trimming cost V 0 bases and J 3 bases; bases outside gene matches: 2. CDR1 is SGHTA, CDR2 FQGNSA, per germline. This clonotype was seen at least ten times. Time point meaning: after trial treatment. Sample treatment: LDRT plus nivolumab, ipilimumab, low-dose cyclophosphamide and aspirin (RACIN trial). In the RACIN dose-escalation trial, donors got nivolumab plus ipilimumab with aspirin, cyclophosphamide and radiotherapy. Gene-specific TRAV and TRBV primers were used for first-strand cDNA, covering alpha and beta chains. TCRs underwent 20 PCR cycles of amplification with a constant-region primer and V-primer adapter. MiXCR, applied by TCRdb to the reads, yields one record per CDR3 protein. The sample yields 65,000 to 95,000 distinct CDR3 sequences, around a sixth seen once.

Sequenced material: PBMCs, taken after low-dose radiotherapy plus immunotherapy. The source of this sequence is a male donor with prostate cancer. The chain links TRBV7-2 to TRBJ2-7; 7 bases agree with TRBD2. The CDR3 nucleotides are TGTGCCAGCAGCTTAGCTAGCGGGTACTACGAGCAGTACTTC. This codes for CASSLASGYYEQYF.